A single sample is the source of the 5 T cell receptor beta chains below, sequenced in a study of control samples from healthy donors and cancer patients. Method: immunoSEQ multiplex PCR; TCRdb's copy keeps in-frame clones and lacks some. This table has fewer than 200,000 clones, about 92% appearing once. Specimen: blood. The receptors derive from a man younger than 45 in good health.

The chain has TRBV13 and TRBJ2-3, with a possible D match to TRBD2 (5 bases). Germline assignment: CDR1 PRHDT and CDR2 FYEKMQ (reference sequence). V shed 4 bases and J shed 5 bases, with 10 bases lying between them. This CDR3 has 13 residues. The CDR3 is CASSSRGVDTQYF. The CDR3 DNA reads TGTGCCAGCAGCTCCCGGGGTGTAGATACGCAGTATTTT. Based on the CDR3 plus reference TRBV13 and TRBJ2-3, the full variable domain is AAGVIQSPRHLIKEKRETATLKCYPIPRHDTVYWYQQGPGQDPQFLISFYEKMQSDKGSIPDRFSAQQFSDYHSELNMSSLELGDSALYFCASSSRGVDTQYFGPGTRLTVL.

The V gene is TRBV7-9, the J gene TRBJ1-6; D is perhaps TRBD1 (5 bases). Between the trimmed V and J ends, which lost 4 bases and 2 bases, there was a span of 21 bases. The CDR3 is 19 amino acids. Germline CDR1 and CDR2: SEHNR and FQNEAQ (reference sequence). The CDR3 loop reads CASSYSRSGGITYNSPLHF. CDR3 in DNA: TGTGCCAGCAGCTATAGTCGGAGCGGGGGAATTACCTATAATTCACCCCTCCACTTT.

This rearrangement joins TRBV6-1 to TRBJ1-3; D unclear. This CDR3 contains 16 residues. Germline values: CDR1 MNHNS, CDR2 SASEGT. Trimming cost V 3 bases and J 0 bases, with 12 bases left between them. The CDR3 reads CASSDPGRLSGNTIYF. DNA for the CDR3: TGTGCCAGCAGTGACCCCGGACGACTCTCTGGAAACACCATATATTTT.

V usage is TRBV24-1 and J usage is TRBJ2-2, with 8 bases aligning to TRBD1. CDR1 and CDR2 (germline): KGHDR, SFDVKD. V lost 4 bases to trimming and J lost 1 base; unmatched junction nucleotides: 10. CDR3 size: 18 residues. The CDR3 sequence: CATSESTGQVMNTGELFF. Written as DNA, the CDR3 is TGTGCCACCAGTGAAAGTACGGGACAGGTGATGAACACCGGGGAGCTGTTTTTT.

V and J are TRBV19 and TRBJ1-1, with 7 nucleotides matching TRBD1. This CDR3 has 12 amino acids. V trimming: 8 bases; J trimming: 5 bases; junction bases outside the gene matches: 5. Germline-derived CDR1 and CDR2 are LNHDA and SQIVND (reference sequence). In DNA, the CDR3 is TGTGCCAGTCGGGACAGAGAGACTGAAGCTTTCTTT. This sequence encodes CASRDRETEAFF.